The clone carrying this T cell receptor (beta chain) has ten or more counts. What it binds is not known. TCRdb used MiXCR to reprocess the RT-PCR reads, holding one entry per CDR3 protein. In the table there are 650,000 to 800,000 distinct CDR3 sequences, over 11% of which are singletons. This entry belongs to a study of response to subunit inactivated influenza vaccine. Regarding the study as a whole: Few additional T cells are recruited per seasonal influenza vaccination, authors suggested.

Trimming shortened V by 0 bases and J by 5 bases, and 11 bases separated the two germline ends. The CDR3 spans 14 residues. From germline, CDR1 is SGHVS and CDR2 FNYEAQ. The sequence was collected from a man aged 45 to 65 who received an inactivated influenza vaccine. The specimen comprised PBMCs from blood, sampled about 14 days before vaccination. The V gene is TRBV7-6, the J gene TRBJ2-7; D unclear. The CDR3 reads CASSLAGIQNEQYF. In nucleotides, the CDR3 is TGTGCCAGCAGCTTAGCAGGGATTCAGAACGAGCAGTACTTC.